One and the same sample provided the 13 T cell receptor beta chains below, sequenced in a study of T cell clonotyping in hematopoietic cell transplantation. Sequencing used immunoSEQ multiplex PCR; TCRdb keeps in-frame clones, though not all of them. The table records fewer than 70,000 clones, over 90% of them present only once. The specimen sequenced was peripheral blood mononuclear cells. Every receptor here comes from a man aged 50 to 60 in good health. Some clones in this sample may be carry-over from other donors' samples.

This clone was recorded once. The V gene is TRBV27, the J gene TRBJ2-7; no firm D call. Between the trimmed V and J ends, which lost 5 bases and 0 bases, there was a span of 11 bases. The CDR3 length is 14 residues. Germline loops: CDR1 MNHEY, CDR2 SMNVEV (reference sequence). The CDR3, as DNA: TGTGCCAGCAGTACCCCACTCAGCTCCTACGAGCAGTACTTC. Amino acid sequence: CASSTPLSSYEQYF.

The chain joins TRBV5-1 to TRBJ2-7, with 7 positions matching TRBD1. There are 15 residues in the CDR3. Germline loops: CDR1 SGHRS, CDR2 YFSETQ. J gave up 3 bases and V 3 bases, and 9 bases lay outside the gene matches. The CDR3 DNA follows: TGCGCCAGCAGCTCATTACCGGGACAGAGCTACGAGCAGTACTTC. Translated: CASSSLPGQSYEQYF.

The chain combines TRBV19 with TRBJ1-2; 7 bases map to TRBD1. The V and J ends lost 8 bases and 8 bases, in that order; junction bases with no gene match: 11. CDR1 LNHDA and CDR2 SQIVND come from the germline V gene (reference sequence). This CDR3 contains 13 residues. The CDR3 sequence is CASGDTGAAGYTF. The CDR3 DNA reads TGTGCCAGTGGGGACACAGGGGCGGCGGGCTACACCTTC.

The chain is built from TRBV5-6 and TRBJ2-2; D remains unclear. V lost 0 bases, J lost 4 bases, and 7 bases lay in between. The length of the CDR3 is 14 residues. Germline lookup yields CDR1 SGHDT and CDR2 YYEEEE. DNA for the CDR3: TGTGCCAGCAGCTTGGCGGTTGTCACCGGGGAGCTGTTTTTT. The encoded protein is CASSLAVVTGELFF.

The genes are TRBV9 and TRBJ2-2; maybe TRBD1 (9 bases). Trimming took 3 bases from V and 4 from J, leaving 40 bases between them. The V gene's germline CDR1 is SGDLS and CDR2 YYNGEE. This CDR3 is built from 24 residues. CDR3 residues: CASSATGQGTPRRTTRGVTGELFF. DNA for the CDR3: TGTGCCAGCAGCGCCACAGGACAGGGGACGCCTCGGAGGACTACGCGGGGGGTCACCGGGGAGCTGTTTTTT. Combining the CDR3 with reference TRBV9 and TRBJ2-2 gives the whole variable domain DSGVTQTPKHLITATGQRVTLRCSPRSGDLSVYWYQQSLDQGLQFLIQYYNGEERAKGNILERFSAQQFPDLHSELNLSSLELGDSALYFCASSATGQGTPRRTTRGVTGELFFGEGSRLTVL.

The CDR3 DNA follows: TGCGCCAGCAGCCAAGAAAGAGCGGGAGTGACCTACAATGAGCAGTTCTTC. Translated, it gives CASSQERAGVTYNEQFF. J is TRBJ2-1 and V is TRBV4-3; 8 bases are a match to TRBD2. Losses at the gene ends were 0 bases for V and 2 bases for J; bases not matched to a gene: 6. CDR1 is LGHNA and CDR2 is YSLEER in the germline V gene. There are 17 residues in the CDR3.

This chain links TRBV19 with TRBJ2-3, with 14 bases lining up with TRBD2. Germline V gene sequence: CDR1 LNHDA, CDR2 SQIVND (reference sequence). J was trimmed by 1 base and V by 9 bases; bases with no gene match: 12. This CDR3 is 18 amino acids long. The CDR3 region has the DNA TGTGCCAGCAACACAGCCCCGGGACTAGCGGGAGGCACAGATACGCAGTATTTT. Residues: CASNTAPGLAGGTDTQYF.

The chain's CDR3 is CASSTDSYNEQFF. In DNA form, the CDR3 reads TGCGCCAGCAGCACGGACAGTTACAATGAGCAGTTCTTC. The chain employs TRBV5-1 and TRBJ2-1; maybe TRBD1 (6 bases). The CDR3 totals 13 residues. Germline CDR1 and CDR2: SGHRS and YFSETQ. V shed 4 bases and J shed 4 bases, with 9 bases lying between them.

V is TRBV9 and J is TRBJ2-1; no clear D gene. Looked up from germline, CDR1 is SGDLS and CDR2 is YYNGEE. The CDR3 consists of 13 residues. Trimming cost V 2 bases and J 9 bases, with 12 bases left between them. The CDR3, as DNA: TGTGCCAGCAGCGTCGAGAAAAATAGTGAGCAGTTCTTC. Translated: CASSVEKNSEQFF.

This chain connects TRBV2 to TRBJ2-7, with TRBD2 as a possible D gene (6 bases). V was shortened by 8 bases and J by 0 bases, with 14 bases between the two germline ends. Germline values: CDR1 SNHLY, CDR2 FYNNEI. The CDR3 loop spans 14 amino acids. CDR3 region: CASHLGGSSYEQYF. DNA for the CDR3: TGTGCCAGCCACCTTGGGGGGAGCTCCTACGAGCAGTACTTC.

CDR3 nucleotide sequence: TGTGCCAGCAGTACCAGGGTCCTCAATGAGCAGTTCTTC. Its translation: CASSTRVLNEQFF. The V call is TRBV6-5, the J call TRBJ2-1; D may be TRBD1 (5 bases). The CDR3 totals 13 residues. V shed 5 bases and J shed 6 bases, with 11 bases lying between them. The germline V gene encodes CDR1 MNHEY and CDR2 SVGAGI.

This chain links TRBV6-1 with TRBJ1-2; D gene unclear. CDR1 and CDR2 from the germline V gene are MNHNS and SASEGT. The CDR3 consists of 12 residues. Trimming removed 3 bases at V and 7 bases at J, with 9 bases between. The CDR3 coding sequence is TGTGCCAGCAGTGATATGGGGTTTGGCTACACCTTC. Protein sequence: CASSDMGFGYTF.

The chain has TRBV19 and TRBJ2-1; 10 positions agree with TRBD1. Germline V lookup: CDR1 LNHDA, CDR2 SQIVND (reference sequence). The CDR3 totals 18 residues. J lost 6 bases, V lost 1 base, and 12 bases had no gene match. CDR3 sequence (DNA): TGTGCCAGTAGTATAGCGGTTTTGGGACAGGGGTTGACCAATGAGCAGTTCTTC. This codes for CASSIAVLGQGLTNEQFF.